Sequencing of this T cell receptor beta chain was carried out in a study of shared clonotypes between healthy human individuals. Everyone who donated was a Caucasian adult who lived in Nashville, Tennessee. Findings and limits, study-wide: Clonotypes shared by all four donors outscored non-shared clonotypes in generation probability.

In regard to this clone: What it binds is not known.

The material for each subset, its genomic DNA, was split evenly across several immunoSEQ plates. The table came from immunoSEQ multiplex PCR; TCRdb's copy has only in-frame clones and leaves some out. This sample yields more than 900,000 clones, of which 75% to 85% are seen a single time; under 0.8% belongs to the top ten. Germline V CDR1 and CDR2: SGDLS, YYNGEE. J was trimmed by 3 bases and V by 4 bases; bases with no gene match: 9. CDR3 length: 16 residues. This clonotype was sampled from a man aged 18 to 35 in good health. Some clones in this sample may be carry-over from other donors' samples. V is TRBV9 and J is TRBJ2-7; TRBD1 agrees at 11 bases. Sequencing used memory CD4+ T cells from PBMCs. Subset indicated: CD45RA-negative fraction. The CDR3 sequence is CASSIAGTGGYYEQYF. In DNA, the CDR3 is TGTGCCAGCAGCATCGCCGGGACAGGGGGTTACTACGAGCAGTACTTC.